This entry lists 30 T cell receptor beta chains sequenced from one sample in a study of OX40 agonist ivuxolimab in advanced cancers. Assay: immunoSEQ multiplex PCR; the TCRdb copy retains only in-frame clones and omits some. The sample lists some 19,000 clones; roughly nine tenths were seen once. Sequences were derived from CD4+ or CD8+ T cells sorted from blood, sampled in a trial of the OX40 agonist ivuxolimab. These receptors were obtained from an adult with an advanced solid tumor such as melanoma, head and neck, liver or kidney cancer.

The gene calls are TRBV7-6 and TRBJ2-3; no clear D. Germline CDR1 reads SGHVS; CDR2 reads FNYEAQ. The V and J ends lost 1 base and 2 bases respectively, with 13 bases between them. There are 16 residues in the CDR3. The CDR3 loop is CASSLDPDSPTDTQYF. The CDR3 nucleotides are TGTGCCAGCAGCTTAGATCCAGATTCCCCCACAGATACGCAGTATTTT.

This sequence joins TRBV4-1 and TRBJ2-7; D gene uncertain. The CDR3 contains 14 residues. In germline, CDR1 is MGHRA, CDR2 YSYEKL. Trimming removed 4 bases at V and 1 base at J, with 11 bases between. CDR3 residues: CASSPHVGSYEQYF. The CDR3, as DNA: TGCGCCAGCAGCCCACACGTGGGTTCCTACGAGCAGTACTTC.

The chain has TRBV4-1 and TRBJ2-1; TRBD2 matches at 12 bases. Germline-derived CDR1 and CDR2 are MGHRA and YSYEKL. The CDR3 sequence is 16 residues long. Germline trimming cut 1 base from V and 8 bases from J; bases unmatched to any gene: 6. CDR3 bases: TGCGCCAGCAGCCAAGGACTAGCGGGAGCGGGCTATGAGCAGTTCTTC. Its protein product is CASSQGLAGAGYEQFF.

The genes are TRBV7-9 and TRBJ2-1, with D possibly matching TRBD1 (5 bases). In germline, CDR1 is SEHNR, CDR2 FQNEAQ (reference sequence). The V gene lost 5 bases and the J gene lost 9 bases, with 14 bases spanning the gap. The CDR3 has 13 amino acids. The CDR3 loop is CASSTDSVSEQFF. CDR3 coding DNA: TGTGCCAGCAGCACCGACAGTGTTAGTGAGCAGTTCTTC.

The chain has TRBV4-3 and TRBJ2-1; D ambiguous. V gave up 0 bases and J gave up 7 bases, with 7 bases separating them. Germline V lookup: CDR1 LGHNA, CDR2 YSLEER. The CDR3 sequence is 13 residues long. The CDR3 loop reads CASSQDGLNEQFF. CDR3 DNA: TGCGCCAGCAGCCAAGATGGGTTGAATGAGCAGTTCTTC.

The chain links TRBV27 to TRBJ2-7; D is ambiguous. The germline V and J ends were trimmed by 6 bases and 4 bases, with 10 bases remaining between them. The CDR3 length is 12 residues. CDR1 is MNHEY, CDR2 SMNVEV, per germline (reference sequence). In DNA, the CDR3 is TGTGCCAGCAGCCCAAATCAGTACGAGCAGTACTTC. It encodes CASSPNQYEQYF.

This clone was counted between two and nine times. The gene calls are TRBV28 and TRBJ2-1; D possibly corresponds to TRBD2 (6 bases). This CDR3 has 14 residues. Trimming left V 9 bases short and J 0 bases short, with 12 bases between. From germline, CDR1 is MDHEN and CDR2 SYDVKM. CDR3 sequence (DNA): TGTGCCAGTGCTACTAGCAGCTCCTACAATGAGCAGTTCTTC. The encoded protein is CASATSSSYNEQFF.

In its sample, this clone was seen once. The V gene is TRBV7-3, the J gene TRBJ2-1; the D gene is possibly TRBD2 (5 bases). The CDR3 totals 14 residues. Germline loops: CDR1 SGHTA, CDR2 FQGTGA. V was cut by 4 bases and J by 3 bases, with 10 bases left in between. The CDR3 DNA reads as TGTGCCAGCAGCTCCCAAGAGGGCTACAATGAGCAGTTCTTC. This sequence encodes CASSSQEGYNEQFF. The full variable domain, completed using reference TRBV7-3 and TRBJ2-1, is GAGVSQTPSNKVTEKGKYVELRCDPISGHTALYWYRQSLGQGPEFLIYFQGTGAADDSGLPNDRFFAVRPEGSVSTLKIQRTERGDSAVYLCASSSQEGYNEQFFGPGTRLTVL.

DNA for the CDR3: TGTGCCAGCAGTTCACTCGCCGCGGCTGTACAGGAGACCCAGTACTTC. This gives the protein CASSSLAAAVQETQYF. The chain uses TRBV6-6 and TRBJ2-5; no clear D gene. The length of the CDR3 is 16 residues. The V end was cut by 4 bases, the J end by 5 bases, with 20 bases between. Germline CDR1 and CDR2: MNHNY and SVGAGI (reference sequence).

The chain has TRBV4-3 and TRBJ1-6; D perhaps matches TRBD1 (6 bases). CDR1 is LGHNA and CDR2 is YSLEER in the germline V gene. The CDR3 is made up of 14 amino acids. V gave up 6 bases and J gave up 4 bases, with 10 bases separating them. The CDR3 loop reads CASSWGPYNSPLHF. CDR3 nucleotides: TGCGCCAGCAGTTGGGGGCCTTATAATTCACCCCTCCACTTT.

Only one count was recorded for this clone. The CDR3 protein is CASAPVAGAFESSYEQYF. The CDR3 DNA follows: TGTGCCAGCGCCCCGGTAGCGGGAGCATTCGAAAGCTCCTACGAGCAGTACTTC. The chain is built from TRBV5-4 and TRBJ2-7, with 9 bases identical to TRBD2. Germline V gene lookup returns CDR1 SGHNT and CDR2 YYREEE (reference sequence). J lost 0 bases, V lost 7 bases, and 17 bases had no gene match. The CDR3 has 18 amino acids.

J is TRBJ2-1 and V is TRBV9, with TRBD2 identical over 9 bases. V lost 3 bases to trimming and J lost 6 bases; unmatched junction nucleotides: 7. Germline values: CDR1 SGDLS, CDR2 YYNGEE. The CDR3 extends over 15 amino acids. The CDR3 loop is CASSASGNAPNEQFF. The CDR3 DNA is TGTGCCAGCAGCGCTAGCGGGAACGCCCCCAATGAGCAGTTCTTC.

The chain uses TRBV19 and TRBJ2-2; the D gene is possibly TRBD2 (5 bases). The CDR3 runs to 17 residues. V was cut by 2 bases and J by 2 bases, with 15 bases left in between. CDR1 is LNHDA, CDR2 SQIVND, per germline (reference sequence). CDR3 in DNA: TGTGCCAGTAGTATAAATTGGGGAAGCGGAAACACCGGGGAGCTGTTTTTT. Translation gives CASSINWGSGNTGELFF.

The rearrangement links TRBV4-1 to TRBJ1-1, with TRBD1 as a possible D gene (6 bases). Trimming took 4 bases from V and 5 from J, leaving 17 bases between them. The CDR3 has 15 residues. Germline CDR1 MGHRA, CDR2 YSYEKL. CDR3 sequence reads: CASSPNQGLSTEAFF. In nucleotides, the CDR3 is TGCGCCAGCAGCCCGAACCAGGGGTTGTCGACTGAAGCTTTCTTT.

This chain connects TRBV7-2 to TRBJ2-5; D ambiguous. Trimming took off 1 base at V and 9 bases at J, with 18 bases between the two ends. Germline-derived CDR1 and CDR2 are SGHTA and FQGNSA. The CDR3 is 15 residues long. CDR3 sequence (DNA): TGTGCCAGCAGCTTAGACCCCGGGTCGACGAACCCCCAGTACTTC. It codes for CASSLDPGSTNPQYF.

The chain joins TRBV15 to TRBJ2-2; D gene unclear. The CDR3 loop spans 15 amino acids. V was pared by 3 bases and J by 4 bases, with 12 bases between. Germline V gene lookup returns CDR1 LNHNV and CDR2 YYDKDF (reference sequence). The CDR3 sequence: CATSSPLESTGELFF. The CDR3 nucleotides read TGTGCCACCAGCAGCCCCTTGGAGAGCACCGGGGAGCTGTTTTTT.

This sequence joins TRBV7-3 and TRBJ2-1; 16 nucleotides align to TRBD2. V dropped 0 bases and J dropped 0; count of bases not matched to a gene: 2. The germline V gene encodes CDR1 SGHTA and CDR2 FQGTGA. The CDR3 spans 19 residues. The CDR3 protein is CASSLTGLAGGISYNEQFF. The CDR3 bases are TGTGCCAGCAGCTTAACGGGACTAGCGGGAGGGATCTCCTACAATGAGCAGTTCTTC.

The chain employs TRBV28 and TRBJ2-7; D might be TRBD1 or TRBD2, each matching 7 bases. The CDR3 contains 12 residues. Germline V CDR1 and CDR2: MDHEN, SYDVKM. The V gene lost 5 bases and the J gene lost 6 bases, with 11 bases spanning the gap. In DNA, the CDR3 is TGTGCCAGCAGTATCAGGGGGGGCGAGCAGTACTTC. This translates into CASSIRGGEQYF.

This clone was recorded once. The rearrangement uses TRBV5-1 and TRBJ2-1; D is possibly TRBD2 (5 bases). V lost 0 bases to trimming and J lost 6 bases, with 7 bases between them. The V gene's germline CDR1 is SGHRS and CDR2 YFSETQ. This CDR3 is 13 amino acids long. CDR3 coding DNA: TGCGCCAGCAGCTTGGGGACTTTCAATGAGCAGTTCTTC. It encodes CASSLGTFNEQFF. Full variable domain (remainder filled in from reference TRBV5-1 and TRBJ2-1): KAGVTQTPRYLIKTRGQQVTLSCSPISGHRSVSWYQQTPGQGLQFLFEYFSETQRNKGNFPGRFSGRQFSNSRSEMNVSTLELGDSALYLCASSLGTFNEQFFGPGTRLTVL.

The gene calls are TRBV6-1 and TRBJ1-5, with unresolved D. This CDR3 region has 13 residues. The ends were cut back, 3 bases at V and 3 bases at J, with 6 bases in the middle. CDR1 and CDR2 (germline): MNHNS, SASEGT. CDR3 region: CASSDSANQPQHF. CDR3 nucleotides: TGTGCCAGCAGTGACAGTGCCAATCAGCCCCAGCATTTT.

The CDR3 bases are TGTGCTAGCAGTTTAGGGTTTAGCACCGGGGAGCTGTTTTTT. Its translation is CASSLGFSTGELFF. The genes are TRBV12-5 and TRBJ2-2; no reliable D call. The germline CDR1 and CDR2 sequences are LGHNT and FRNRAP. V lost 9 bases and J 4 bases, leaving 15 bases between the germline ends. The CDR3 loop spans 14 amino acids.

V gene TRBV11-3 combines with J gene TRBJ2-6; possible D gene TRBD1, 7 bases. Germline V gives CDR1 SGHNT, CDR2 YENEEA. CDR3 size: 19 residues. Trimming left V 4 bases short and J 1 base short, with 20 bases between. This CDR3 is CASSSRETGMGSGANVLTF. CDR3 in DNA: TGTGCCAGCAGCTCCCGGGAGACAGGGATGGGGTCTGGGGCCAACGTCCTGACTTTC.

This rearrangement joins TRBV4-1 to TRBJ1-1, with D possibly being TRBD1 (5 bases). Germline CDR1 and CDR2: MGHRA and YSYEKL. The CDR3 spans 15 residues. Trimming shortened V by 0 bases and J by 5 bases, and 13 bases separated the two germline ends. The CDR3 is CASSQDSGRDTEAFF. CDR3 sequence (DNA): TGCGCCAGCAGCCAAGACTCGGGCAGGGATACTGAAGCTTTCTTT.

The chain carries TRBV2 and TRBJ2-2; TRBD2 agrees at 7 bases. Germline CDR1 is SNHLY and CDR2 is FYNNEI. V dropped 10 bases and J dropped 2; count of bases not matched to a gene: 19. The CDR3 contains 18 residues. CDR3 coding DNA: TGTGCCATCATCCCCTCTTGGGGAAGCGGGGCTAACACCGGGGAGCTGTTTTTT. This sequence encodes CAIIPSWGSGANTGELFF.

The J gene is TRBJ1-1, the V gene TRBV2; TRBD1 might be the D (6 bases). The CDR3 totals 12 residues. Between the trimmed V and J ends, which lost 6 bases and 7 bases, there was a span of 12 bases. Per germline, CDR1 SNHLY and CDR2 FYNNEI. The DNA of the CDR3 is TGTGCCAGCAGGGGCCGGACAGATGAAGCTTTCTTT. This translates into CASRGRTDEAFF.

This chain links TRBV7-2 with TRBJ1-1, with D possibly being TRBD1 (5 bases). Trimming cost V 1 base and J 10 bases, with 10 bases left between them. The CDR3 runs to 12 residues. Germline V gives CDR1 SGHTA, CDR2 FQGNSA. The CDR3 region is CASSLGIQGAFF. CDR3 in DNA: TGTGCCAGCAGCTTAGGGATCCAGGGAGCTTTCTTT.

V and J are TRBV5-6 and TRBJ2-6; 7 nucleotides align to TRBD1. Losses at the gene ends were 3 bases for V and 2 bases for J; bases not matched to a gene: 14. Germline loops: CDR1 SGHDT, CDR2 YYEEEE. This CDR3 spans 19 amino acids. The CDR3 loop is CASSSRGWTGQTGANVLTF. CDR3 bases: TGTGCCAGCAGCTCGAGAGGCTGGACAGGCCAAACTGGGGCCAACGTCCTGACTTTC.

This clone was detected only once. The chain couples TRBV9 to TRBJ1-3; D is possibly TRBD1 (6 bases). Germline V lookup: CDR1 SGDLS, CDR2 YYNGEE. CDR3 length: 16 residues. V was cut by 3 bases and J by 3 bases, with 16 bases left in between. CDR3 residues: CASSGRTAEVGNTIYF. In DNA, the CDR3 is TGTGCCAGCAGCGGCAGGACAGCGGAGGTTGGAAACACCATATATTTT.

The chain links TRBV28 to TRBJ2-1; the match to TRBD2 covers 9 bases. CDR1 and CDR2 (germline): MDHEN, SYDVKM. The CDR3 is made up of 14 amino acids. V lost 2 bases and J lost 4; bases outside the gene matches: 0. CDR3 in DNA: TGTGCCAGCAGTTTAGCGGGAGGGTACAATGAGCAGTTCTTC. Encoded protein: CASSLAGGYNEQFF. The whole variable domain, filled in from reference TRBV28 and TRBJ2-1, reads DVKVTQSSRYLVKRTGEKVFLECVQDMDHENMFWYRQDPGLGLRLIYFSYDVKMKEKGDIPEGYSVSREKKERFSLILESASTNQTSMYLCASSLAGGYNEQFFGPGTRLTVL.

The chain joins TRBV29-1 to TRBJ1-2; 9 bases are a match to TRBD1. This CDR3 has 13 residues. V dropped 7 bases and J dropped 5; count of bases not matched to a gene: 8. Germline assignment: CDR1 SQVTM and CDR2 ANQGSEA. The CDR3 is CSATLQGAYGYTF. The CDR3, as DNA: TGCAGCGCCACCTTACAGGGGGCATATGGCTACACCTTC.